The present TCR beta chain was sequenced within a study of T cells in Graves' hyperthyroidism and ophthalmopathy. Notes on the study in general: Ophthalmopathy was predicted by the model a median of approximately six months ahead of onset.

It was considered stable Graves' hyperthyroidism when ophthalmopathy did not progress within 18 months. The study excluded patients with uncontrolled infection, other autoimmune disease, pregnancy or lactation. Per germline, CDR1 SGHAT and CDR2 FQNNGV. The CDR3 is made up of 14 amino acids. V lost 4 bases and J 4 bases, leaving 13 bases between the germline ends. The CDR3 regions of TCR beta were amplified from RNA transcripts. HTBI primers were the set used in a first-round RT-PCR of the TCR CDR3. TCRdb ran MiXCR on the multiplex PCR reads and lists one entry per CDR3 protein. Of around 800,000 distinct CDR3 sequences in the sample, 38% were seen once. Remarks on this clonotype: Its antigen is still unknown.

The sequence derives from a man aged 18 to 29 with Graves' hyperthyroidism. Sequenced material: blood. The V and J genes are TRBV11-2 and TRBJ1-1; tentatively, D is TRBD1 (5 bases). CDR3 region: CASSSGRGVTEAFF. DNA for the CDR3: TGTGCCAGCAGCTCGGGACGGGGAGTCACTGAAGCTTTCTTT.